The following is a T cell receptor (beta chain) sequence with its context. Its antigen is not identified. This sample was taken from a study of CD8 T cells in Susac syndrome. The overall study: The Susac syndrome patients were therapy-naive, on corticosteroids, or on intravenous immunoglobulin alone at blood draw. General study points: There was no clonal expansion in the CD4+ T cell repertoires of Susac syndrome.

Germline V gives CDR1 LNHNV, CDR2 YYDKDF (reference sequence). The CDR3 contains 12 residues. The germline V and J ends were trimmed by 0 bases and 4 bases, with 4 bases remaining between them. The RNA input was roughly 0.45 to 1 ug, and it was reverse transcribed with random hexamers. Amplification of the TCR beta CDR3 was carried out by immunoSEQ multiplex PCR, which spanned a total of 54 Vbeta and 13 Jbeta segments. Each CDR3 protein gets one entry after TCRdb re-called the immunoSEQ multiplex PCR reads with MiXCR. The table records 170,000 or so distinct CDR3 sequences, 90% to 97% of them present only once.

This TCR derives from a human donor with Susac syndrome. The specimen sequenced was CD4+ T cells from PBMCs. V and J are TRBV15 and TRBJ2-7; D is ambiguous. CDR3 residues: CATSREGYEQYF. The CDR3 coding sequence is TGTGCCACCAGCAGAGAGGGTTACGAGCAGTACTTC.